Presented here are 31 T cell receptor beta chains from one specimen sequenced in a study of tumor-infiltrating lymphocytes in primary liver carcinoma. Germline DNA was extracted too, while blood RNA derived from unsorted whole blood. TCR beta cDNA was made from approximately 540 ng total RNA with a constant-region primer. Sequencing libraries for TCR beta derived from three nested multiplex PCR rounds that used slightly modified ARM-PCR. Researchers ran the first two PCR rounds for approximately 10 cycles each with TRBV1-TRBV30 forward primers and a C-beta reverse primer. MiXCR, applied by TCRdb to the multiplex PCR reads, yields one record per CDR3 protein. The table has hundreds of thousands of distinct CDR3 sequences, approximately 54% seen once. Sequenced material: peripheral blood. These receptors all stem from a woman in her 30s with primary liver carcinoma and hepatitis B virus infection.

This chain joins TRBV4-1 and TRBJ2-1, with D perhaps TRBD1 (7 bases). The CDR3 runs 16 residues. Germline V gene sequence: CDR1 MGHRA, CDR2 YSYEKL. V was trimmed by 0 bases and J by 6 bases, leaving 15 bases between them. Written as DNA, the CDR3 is TGCGCCAGCAGCCAAGAGGGGGGACAGCGTAGCAATGAGCAGTTCTTC. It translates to CASSQEGGQRSNEQFF.

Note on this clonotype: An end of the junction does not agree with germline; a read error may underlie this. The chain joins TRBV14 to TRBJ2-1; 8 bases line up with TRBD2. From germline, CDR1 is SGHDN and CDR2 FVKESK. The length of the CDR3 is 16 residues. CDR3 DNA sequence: TGTGCCAGCGGTGCCGTAGCGGGATGGGTAAACAATGAGCACTTCTTC. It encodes CASGAVAGWVNNEHFF.

In DNA form, the CDR3 reads TGTGCCAGCAGTTCCGGGGGGACAGCGGGAGAGACCCAGTACTTC. Amino acids: CASSSGGTAGETQYF. V is TRBV12-3 or TRBV12-4 and J is TRBJ2-5; D is possibly TRBD1 or TRBD2 (7 bases each). The CDR3 has 15 amino acids. Trimming shortened V by 4 bases and J by 4 bases, and 16 bases separated the two germline ends.

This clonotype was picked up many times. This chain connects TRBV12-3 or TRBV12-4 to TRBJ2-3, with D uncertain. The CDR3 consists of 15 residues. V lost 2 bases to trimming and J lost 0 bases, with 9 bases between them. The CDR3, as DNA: TGTGCCAGCAGTTTAATGTGGCCCAGCACAGATACGCAGTATTTT. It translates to CASSLMWPSTDTQYF.

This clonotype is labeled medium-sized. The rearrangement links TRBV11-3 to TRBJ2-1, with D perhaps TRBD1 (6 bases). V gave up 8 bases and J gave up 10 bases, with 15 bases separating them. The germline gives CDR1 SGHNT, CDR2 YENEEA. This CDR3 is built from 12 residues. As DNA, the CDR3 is TGTGCCAGCCCCCTGACAGGTGTCGAGCAGTTCTTC. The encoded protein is CASPLTGVEQFF.

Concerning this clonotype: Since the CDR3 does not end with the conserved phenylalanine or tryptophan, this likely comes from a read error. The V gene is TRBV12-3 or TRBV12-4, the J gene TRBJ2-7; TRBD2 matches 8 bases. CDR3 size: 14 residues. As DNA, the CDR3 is TGTGTCAGCAGTTTACGGCGGGAGGCCTACGAGCAGTACTCC. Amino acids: CVSSLRREAYEQYS.

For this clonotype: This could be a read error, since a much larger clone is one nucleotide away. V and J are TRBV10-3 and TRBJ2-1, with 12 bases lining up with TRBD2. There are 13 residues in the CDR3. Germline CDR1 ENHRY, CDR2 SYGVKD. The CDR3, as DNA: TGTGCCTTCAGACTAGCGGGAGAAGATGAGCAGTTCTTC. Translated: CAFRLAGEDEQFF.

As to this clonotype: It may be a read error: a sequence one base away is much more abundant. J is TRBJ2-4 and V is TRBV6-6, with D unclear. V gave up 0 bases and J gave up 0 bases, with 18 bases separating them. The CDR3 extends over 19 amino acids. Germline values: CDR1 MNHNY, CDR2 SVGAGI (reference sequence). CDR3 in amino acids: CASSYSTVQRSVAKNIQYF. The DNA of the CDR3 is TGTGCCAGCAGTTACTCGACCGTCCAGCGATCAGTAGCCAAAAACATTCAGTACTTC.

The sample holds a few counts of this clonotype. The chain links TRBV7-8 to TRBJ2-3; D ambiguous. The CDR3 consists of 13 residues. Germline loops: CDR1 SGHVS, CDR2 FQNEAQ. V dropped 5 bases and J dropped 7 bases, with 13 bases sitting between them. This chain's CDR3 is CASSPGPTYTQYF. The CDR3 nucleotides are TGTGCCAGCAGCCCCGGACCCACTTATACGCAGTATTTT.

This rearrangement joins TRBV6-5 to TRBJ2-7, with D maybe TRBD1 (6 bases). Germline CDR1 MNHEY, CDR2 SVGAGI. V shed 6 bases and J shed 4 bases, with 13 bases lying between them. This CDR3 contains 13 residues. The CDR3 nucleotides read TGTGCCAGCAGGTCGAATCAGGGGTACGAGCAGTACTTC. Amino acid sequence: CASRSNQGYEQYF.

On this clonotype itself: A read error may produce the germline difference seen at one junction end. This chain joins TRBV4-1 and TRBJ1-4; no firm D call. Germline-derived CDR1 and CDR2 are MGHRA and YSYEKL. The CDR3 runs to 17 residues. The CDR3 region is CAGSQALIGGRNGKLFF. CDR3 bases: TGCGCCGGCAGCCAAGCCTTAATCGGAGGGAGGAATGGAAAACTGTTTTTT.

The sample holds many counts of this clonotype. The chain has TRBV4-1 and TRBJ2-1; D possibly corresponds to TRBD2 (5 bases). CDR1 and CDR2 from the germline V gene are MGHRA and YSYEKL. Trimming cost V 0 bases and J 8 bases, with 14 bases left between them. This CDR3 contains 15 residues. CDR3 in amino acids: CASSQDMGAVDEQFF. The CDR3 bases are TGCGCCAGCAGCCAAGATATGGGAGCGGTCGATGAGCAGTTCTTC.

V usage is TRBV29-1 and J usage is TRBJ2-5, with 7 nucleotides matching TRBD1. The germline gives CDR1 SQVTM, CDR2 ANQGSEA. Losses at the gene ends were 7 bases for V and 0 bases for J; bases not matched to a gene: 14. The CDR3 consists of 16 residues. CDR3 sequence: CSAKETGILYQETQYF. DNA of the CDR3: TGCAGCGCTAAAGAGACAGGGATTTTGTACCAAGAGACCCAGTACTTC. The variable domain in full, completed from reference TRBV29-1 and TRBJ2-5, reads SAVISQKPSRDICQRGTSLTIQCQVDSQVTMMFWYRQQPGQSLTLIATANQGSEATYESGFVIDKFPISRPNLTFSTLTVSNMSPEDSSIYLCSAKETGILYQETQYFGPGTRLLVL.

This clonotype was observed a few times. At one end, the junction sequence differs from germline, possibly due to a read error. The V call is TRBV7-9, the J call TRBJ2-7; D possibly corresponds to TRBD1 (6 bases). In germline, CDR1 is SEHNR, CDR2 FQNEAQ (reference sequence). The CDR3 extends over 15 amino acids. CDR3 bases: TGTGCCAGCAGCCCAGGGTTTAGAACAGGGAACGAGCGGTACTTC. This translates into CASSPGFRTGNERYF.

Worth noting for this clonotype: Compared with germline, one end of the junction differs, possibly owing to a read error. The CDR3 is CASSPTLSRANTDTQYF. Here the CDR3 DNA reads TGTGCCAGCAGTCCTACCCTGTCCCGTGCTAACACAGATACGCAATATTTT. The chain joins TRBV6-5 to TRBJ2-3; no definite D call. This CDR3 has 17 residues. The V gene's germline CDR1 is MNHEY and CDR2 SVGAGI.

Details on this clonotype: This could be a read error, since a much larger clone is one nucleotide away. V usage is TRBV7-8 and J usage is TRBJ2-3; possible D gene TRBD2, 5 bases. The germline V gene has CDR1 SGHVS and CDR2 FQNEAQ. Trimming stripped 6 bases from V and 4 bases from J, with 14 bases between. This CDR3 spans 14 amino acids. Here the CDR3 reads CASRLVRSSDTQYF. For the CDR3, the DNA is TGTGCCAGCAGACTAGTTCGCTCTTCAGATACGCAGTATTTT.

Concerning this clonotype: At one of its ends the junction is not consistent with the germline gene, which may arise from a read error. DNA for the CDR3: TGTGCCAGACGCTTGGTTCCCCTCGGCGAGACCCAGTACTTC. This encodes CARRLVPLGETQYF. The chain is built from TRBV5-3 and TRBJ2-5; no definite D call. TRBV5-3 is reported as an ORF; its role is uncertain. The CDR3 length is 14 residues.

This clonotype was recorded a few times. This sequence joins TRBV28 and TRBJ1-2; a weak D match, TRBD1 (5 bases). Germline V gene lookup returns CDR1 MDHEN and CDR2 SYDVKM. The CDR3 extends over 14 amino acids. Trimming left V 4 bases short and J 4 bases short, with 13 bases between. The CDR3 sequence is CASSSSPGGYGYTF. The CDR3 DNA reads TGTGCCAGCAGTTCTTCCCCGGGGGGCTATGGCTACACCTTC.

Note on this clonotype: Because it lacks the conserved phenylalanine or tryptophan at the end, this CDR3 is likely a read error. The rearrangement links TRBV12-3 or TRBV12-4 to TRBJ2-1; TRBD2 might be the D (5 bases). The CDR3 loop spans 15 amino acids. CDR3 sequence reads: CVSSPQADGVGEQFL. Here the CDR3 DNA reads TGTGTCAGCAGTCCCCAAGCGGACGGGGTGGGTGAGCAGTTCCTC.

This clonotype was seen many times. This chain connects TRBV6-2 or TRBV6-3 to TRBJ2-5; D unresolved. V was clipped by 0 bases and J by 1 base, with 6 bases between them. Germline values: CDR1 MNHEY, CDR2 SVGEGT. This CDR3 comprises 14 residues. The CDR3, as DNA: TGTGCCAGCAGTTACTCCATCCGCCAAGAGACCCAGTACTTC. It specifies CASSYSIRQETQYF.

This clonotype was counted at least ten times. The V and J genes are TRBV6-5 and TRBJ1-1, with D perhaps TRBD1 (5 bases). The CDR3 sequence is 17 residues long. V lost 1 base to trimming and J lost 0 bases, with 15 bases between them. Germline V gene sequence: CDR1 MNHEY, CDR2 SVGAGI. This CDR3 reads CASSYYSRANLNTEAFF. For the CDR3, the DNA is TGTGCCAGCAGTTACTATAGCAGGGCCAACTTGAACACTGAAGCTTTCTTT.

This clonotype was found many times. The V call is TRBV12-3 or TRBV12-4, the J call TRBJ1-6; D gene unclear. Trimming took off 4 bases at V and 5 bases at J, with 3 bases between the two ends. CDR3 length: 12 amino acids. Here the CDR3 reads CASSYDNSPLHF. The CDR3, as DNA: TGTGCCAGCAGTTACGATAATTCACCCCTCCACTTT.

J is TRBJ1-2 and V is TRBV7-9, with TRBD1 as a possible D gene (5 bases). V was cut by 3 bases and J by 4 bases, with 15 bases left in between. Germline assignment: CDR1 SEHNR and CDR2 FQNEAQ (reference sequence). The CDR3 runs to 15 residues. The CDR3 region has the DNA TGTGCCAGCAGCTTCTACCACGGGGGAATCTATGGCTACACCTTC. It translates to CASSFYHGGIYGYTF.

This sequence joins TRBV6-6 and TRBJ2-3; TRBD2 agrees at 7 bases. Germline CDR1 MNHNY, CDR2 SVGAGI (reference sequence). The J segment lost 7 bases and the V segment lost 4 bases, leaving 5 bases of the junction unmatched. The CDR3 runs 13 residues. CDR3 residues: CASSLPSGNTQYF. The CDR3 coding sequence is TGTGCCAGCAGTTTACCAAGCGGGAATACGCAGTATTTT.

The CDR3: CASSGTPAGTEAFF. In DNA, the CDR3 is TGTGCCAGCAGCGGTACCCCAGCGGGCACTGAAGCTTTCTTT. This chain joins TRBV9 and TRBJ1-1; D gene uncertain. This CDR3 is 14 amino acids long. Between the trimmed V and J ends, which lost 3 bases and 4 bases, there was a span of 13 bases. The germline V gene encodes CDR1 SGDLS and CDR2 YYNGEE.

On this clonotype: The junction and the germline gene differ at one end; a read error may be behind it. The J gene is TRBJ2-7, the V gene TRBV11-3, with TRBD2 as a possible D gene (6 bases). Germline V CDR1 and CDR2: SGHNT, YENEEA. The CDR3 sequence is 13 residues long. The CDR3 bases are TGTGTCAGCTCCGTATTTGTGGACTACGAGCAGTGCTTC. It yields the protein CVSSVFVDYEQCF.

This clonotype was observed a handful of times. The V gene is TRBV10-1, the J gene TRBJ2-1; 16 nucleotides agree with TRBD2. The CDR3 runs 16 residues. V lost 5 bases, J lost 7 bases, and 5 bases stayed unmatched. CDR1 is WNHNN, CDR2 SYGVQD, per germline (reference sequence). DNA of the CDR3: TGCGCCAGCAGTCCCCGGGGACTAGCGGGAGGGAATGAGCAGTTCTTC. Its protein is CASSPRGLAGGNEQFF.

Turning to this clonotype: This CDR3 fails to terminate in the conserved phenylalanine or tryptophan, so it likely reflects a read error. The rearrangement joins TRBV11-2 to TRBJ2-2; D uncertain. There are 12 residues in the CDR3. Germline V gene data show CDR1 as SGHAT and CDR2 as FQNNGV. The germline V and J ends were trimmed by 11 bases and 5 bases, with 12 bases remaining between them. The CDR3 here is CAYLYGTGELFC. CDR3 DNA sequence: TGTGCCTACTTATACGGTACCGGGGAGCTGTTTTGT.

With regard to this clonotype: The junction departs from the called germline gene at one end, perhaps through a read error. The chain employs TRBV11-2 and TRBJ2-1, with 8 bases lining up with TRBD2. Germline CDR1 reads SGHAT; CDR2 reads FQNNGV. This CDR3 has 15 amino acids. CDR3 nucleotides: TGTGCCATCAGCTTCAGGCTAGCGGGCACCAATGAGCATTTCTTC. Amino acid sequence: CAISFRLAGTNEHFF.

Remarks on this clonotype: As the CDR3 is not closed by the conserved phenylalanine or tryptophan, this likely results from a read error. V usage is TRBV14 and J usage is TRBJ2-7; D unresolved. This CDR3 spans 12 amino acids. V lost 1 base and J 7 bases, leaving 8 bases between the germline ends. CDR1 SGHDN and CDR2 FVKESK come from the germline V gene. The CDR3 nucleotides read TGTGCCAGCAGCCAAGGACCGGGTGAGCAGTACTTA. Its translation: CASSQGPGEQYL.

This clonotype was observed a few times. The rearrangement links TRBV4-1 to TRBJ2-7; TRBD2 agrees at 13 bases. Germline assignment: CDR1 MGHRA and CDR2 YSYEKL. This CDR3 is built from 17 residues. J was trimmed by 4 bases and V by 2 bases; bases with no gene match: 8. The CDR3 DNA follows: TGCGCCAGCAGCCAACCCCGGACTAGCGGGAGTGTTTACGAGCAGTACTTC. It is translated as CASSQPRTSGSVYEQYF.